In this sample, the clone carrying this T cell receptor beta chain turned up many times. The data stem from a study of blood T cells in healthy people across ages. A second PCR of about 6 to 12 cycles used a sample-barcoded 5' primer and a J-beta primer mix. TCRdb independently ran MiXCR on the 5' RACE reads; one entry per CDR3 protein. In the table there are 980,000 or so distinct CDR3 sequences, approximately 49% of which are singletons. Total RNA, at least 5 micrograms per sample, came from PBMCs. The sample consisted of blood. This clonotype was sampled from a man under 40 in good health.

CDR3 protein: CASSFEDTDTQYF. CDR3 nucleotides: TGTGCCAGCAGCTTCGAAGACACAGATACGCAGTATTTT. The rearrangement uses TRBV13 and TRBJ2-3; no definite D call. Deletions cut 3 bases from V and 2 bases from J, with 6 bases between. The germline gives CDR1 PRHDT, CDR2 FYEKMQ (reference sequence). This CDR3 comprises 13 residues.